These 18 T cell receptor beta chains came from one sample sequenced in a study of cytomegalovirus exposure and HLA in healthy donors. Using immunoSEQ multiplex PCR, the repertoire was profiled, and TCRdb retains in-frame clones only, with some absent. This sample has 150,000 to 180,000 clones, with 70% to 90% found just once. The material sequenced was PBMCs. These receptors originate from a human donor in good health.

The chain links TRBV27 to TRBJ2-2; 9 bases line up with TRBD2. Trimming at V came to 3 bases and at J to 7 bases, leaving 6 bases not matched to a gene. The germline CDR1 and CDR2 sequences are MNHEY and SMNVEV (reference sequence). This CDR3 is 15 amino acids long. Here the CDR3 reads CASSLRRGGVGELFF. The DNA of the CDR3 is TGTGCCAGCAGTTTGCGGCGGGGGGGCGTCGGGGAGCTGTTTTTT.

CDR3 region: CASSLWGQANTGELFF. DNA for the CDR3: TGTGCCAGCAGCTTGTGGGGACAGGCGAACACCGGGGAGCTGTTTTTT. This chain connects TRBV5-6 to TRBJ2-2, with 8 positions matching TRBD1. This CDR3 has 16 residues. With V trimmed by 1 base and J by 0 bases, 2 bases remained unmatched. In germline, CDR1 is SGHDT, CDR2 YYEEEE. Using reference TRBV5-6 and TRBJ2-2 for the parts outside the CDR3, the full variable domain is DAGVTQSPTHLIKTRGQQVTLRCSPKSGHDTVSWYQQALGQGPQFIFQYYEEEERQRGNFPDRFSGHQFPNYSSELNVNALLLGDSALYLCASSLWGQANTGELFFGEGSRLTVL.

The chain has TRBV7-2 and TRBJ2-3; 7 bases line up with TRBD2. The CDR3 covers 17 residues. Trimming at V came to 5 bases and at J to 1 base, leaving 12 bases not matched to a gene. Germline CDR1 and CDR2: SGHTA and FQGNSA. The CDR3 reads CASSPRSGGRGTDTQYF. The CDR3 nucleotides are TGTGCCAGCAGCCCCCGCTCGGGGGGAAGGGGCACAGATACGCAGTATTTT.

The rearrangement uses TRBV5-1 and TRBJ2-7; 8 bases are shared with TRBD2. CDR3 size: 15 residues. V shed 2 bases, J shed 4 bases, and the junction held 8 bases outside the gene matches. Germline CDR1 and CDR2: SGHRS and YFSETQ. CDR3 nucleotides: TGCGCCAGCAGCTTAGTCTCCGGGACTAGTTACGAGCAGTACTTC. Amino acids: CASSLVSGTSYEQYF.

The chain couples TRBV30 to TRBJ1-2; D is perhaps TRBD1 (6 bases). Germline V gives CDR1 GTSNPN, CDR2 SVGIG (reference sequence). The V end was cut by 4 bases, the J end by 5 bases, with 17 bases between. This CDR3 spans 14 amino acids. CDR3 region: CAWTPWGRGYGYTF. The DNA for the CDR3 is TGTGCCTGGACCCCTTGGGGCAGGGGTTATGGCTACACCTTC.

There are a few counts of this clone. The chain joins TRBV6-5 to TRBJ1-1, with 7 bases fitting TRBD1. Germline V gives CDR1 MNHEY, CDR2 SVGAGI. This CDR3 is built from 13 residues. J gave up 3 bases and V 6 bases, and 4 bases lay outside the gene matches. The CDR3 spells CASRTGRHTEAFF. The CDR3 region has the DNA TGTGCCAGCAGGACAGGGCGCCACACTGAAGCTTTCTTT.

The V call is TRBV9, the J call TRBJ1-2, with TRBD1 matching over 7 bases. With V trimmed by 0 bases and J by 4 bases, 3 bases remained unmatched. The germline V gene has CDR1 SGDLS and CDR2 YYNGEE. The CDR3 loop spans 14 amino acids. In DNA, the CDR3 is TGTGCCAGCAGCGTAGAAAACAGGGGCTATGGCTACACCTTC. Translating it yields CASSVENRGYGYTF.

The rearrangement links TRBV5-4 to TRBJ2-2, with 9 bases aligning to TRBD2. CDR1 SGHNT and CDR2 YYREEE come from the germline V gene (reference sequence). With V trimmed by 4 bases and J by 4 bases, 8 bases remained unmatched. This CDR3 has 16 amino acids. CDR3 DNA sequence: TGTGCCAGCAGCATACAGACTAGCGGAGCCACCGGGGAGCTGTTTTTT. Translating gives CASSIQTSGATGELFF. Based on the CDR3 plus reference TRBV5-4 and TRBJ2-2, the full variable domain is ETGVTQSPTHLIKTRGQQVTLRCSSQSGHNTVSWYQQALGQGPQFIFQYYREEENGRGNFPPRFSGLQFPNYSSELNVNALELDDSALYLCASSIQTSGATGELFFGEGSRLTVL.

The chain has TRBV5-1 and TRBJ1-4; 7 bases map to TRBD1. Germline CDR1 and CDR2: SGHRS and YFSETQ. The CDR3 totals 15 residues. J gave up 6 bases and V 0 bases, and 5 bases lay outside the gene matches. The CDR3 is CASSLDGTADEKLFF. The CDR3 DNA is TGCGCCAGCAGCTTGGATGGGACAGCCGATGAAAAACTGTTTTTT.

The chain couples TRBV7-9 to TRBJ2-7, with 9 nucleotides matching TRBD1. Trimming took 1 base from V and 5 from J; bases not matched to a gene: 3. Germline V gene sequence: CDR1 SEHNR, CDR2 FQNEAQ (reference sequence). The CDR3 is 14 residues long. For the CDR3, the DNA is TGTGCCAGCAGCTTAGAACAGGGGGCCCACGAGCAGTACTTC. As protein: CASSLEQGAHEQYF.

CDR3 protein: CASSPVTGGNYGYTF. The CDR3 coding sequence is TGCGCCAGCAGCCCGGTGACAGGGGGTAACTATGGCTACACCTTC. The chain employs TRBV5-1 and TRBJ1-2; 9 bases map to TRBD1. With 4 bases clipped from V and 1 base from J, the junction kept 5 bases outside the gene matches. Germline-derived CDR1 and CDR2 are SGHRS and YFSETQ. CDR3 length: 15 residues.

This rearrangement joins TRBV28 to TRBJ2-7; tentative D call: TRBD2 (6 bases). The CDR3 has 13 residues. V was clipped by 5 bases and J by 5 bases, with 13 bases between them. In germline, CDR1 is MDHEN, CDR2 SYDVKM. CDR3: CASSGGTFNEQYF. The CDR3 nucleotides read TGTGCCAGCAGTGGAGGGACTTTCAACGAGCAGTACTTC.

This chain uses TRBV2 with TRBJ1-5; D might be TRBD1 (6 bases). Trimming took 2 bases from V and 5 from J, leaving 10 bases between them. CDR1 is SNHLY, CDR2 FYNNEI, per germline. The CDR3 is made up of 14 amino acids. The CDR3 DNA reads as TGTGCCAGCAGTGAACAGGGGCCAGATCAGCCCCAGCATTTT. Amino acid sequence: CASSEQGPDQPQHF.

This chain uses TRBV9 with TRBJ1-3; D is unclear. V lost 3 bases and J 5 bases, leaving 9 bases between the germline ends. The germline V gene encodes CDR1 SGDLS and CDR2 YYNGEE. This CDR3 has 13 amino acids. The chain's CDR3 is CASSAPSRNTIYF. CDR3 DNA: TGTGCCAGCAGCGCCCCTTCTAGAAACACCATATATTTT.

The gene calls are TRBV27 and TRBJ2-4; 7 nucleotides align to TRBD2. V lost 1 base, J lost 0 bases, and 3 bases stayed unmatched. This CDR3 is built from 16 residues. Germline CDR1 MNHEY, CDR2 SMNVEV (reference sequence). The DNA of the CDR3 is TGTGCCAGCAGTTTATGGGGGGGGATAGCCAAAAACATTCAGTACTTC. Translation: CASSLWGGIAKNIQYF.

In nucleotides, the CDR3 is TGTGCCAGCAGTGACGGTTATCGGGAAAAACTGTTTTTT. Its protein product is CASSDGYREKLFF. This chain uses TRBV2 with TRBJ1-4; no reliable D call. V lost 3 bases to trimming and J lost 8 bases, with 10 bases between them. This CDR3 spans 13 amino acids. The germline V gene encodes CDR1 SNHLY and CDR2 FYNNEI.

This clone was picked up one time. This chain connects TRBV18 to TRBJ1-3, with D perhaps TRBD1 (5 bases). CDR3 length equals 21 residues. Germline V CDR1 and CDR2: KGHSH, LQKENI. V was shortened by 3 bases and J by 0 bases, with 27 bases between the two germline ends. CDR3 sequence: CASSPKNSWEIGGDSGNTIYF. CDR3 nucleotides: TGTGCCAGCTCACCTAAGAATTCGTGGGAAATTGGAGGGGACTCTGGAAACACCATATATTTT.

The CDR3 region is CASSLGLTYEQYF. CDR3 sequence (DNA): TGTGCCAGCAGTTTAGGTCTTACTTACGAGCAGTACTTC. The rearrangement links TRBV28 to TRBJ2-7; D remains ambiguous. Looked up from germline, CDR1 is MDHEN and CDR2 is SYDVKM. This CDR3 contains 13 residues. The V and J ends lost 2 bases and 4 bases respectively, with 9 bases between them.